This T cell receptor beta chain comes out of a study of T-cell reconstitution after alpha-beta-depleted transplantation in children. The CDR3 sequence is 14 residues long. The germline CDR1 and CDR2 sequences are ENHRY and SYGVKD. V was clipped by 0 bases and J by 4 bases, with 9 bases between them. Preparation of the TCRbeta library was carried out with unique molecular identifiers. TCRdb called the PCR reads again in MiXCR, with one record for every CDR3 protein. The table has some 240,000 distinct CDR3 sequences, around 9.7% seen once. This clonotype was picked up many times. This sample comprised PBMCs from the stem cell graft donor, obtained from the stem cell graft. This TCR was recovered from a human donor who donated a stem cell graft to a child with SCID. This chain links TRBV10-3 with TRBJ1-1; maybe TRBD1 (5 bases). CDR3 DNA: TGTGCCATCAGTGAGTCGGGGGAGGGCACTGAAGCTTTCTTT. Translated: CAISESGEGTEAFF.